A selection of T cell receptor beta chains follows, all from one sample in a study of blood T cell repertoires in COVID-19. The method was immunoSEQ multiplex PCR; TCRdb's version includes in-frame clones alone and lacks a portion of them. The sample holds a few hundred thousand clones, roughly 89% seen once. Sequenced: peripheral blood. The receptor set was obtained from a middle-aged woman with COVID-19, enrolled during active disease. The CDR3 runs from the conserved cysteine through the conserved F or W. Each record gives: V gene, CDR3 length, J gene, CDR3 protein.

TRBV6-5	15	TRBJ1-2	CASSRQGPTNYGYTF
TRBV4-1	12	TRBJ1-2	CASSQDIVGYTF
TRBV24-1	16	TRBJ2-7	CATSDPHGRSVYEQYF
TRBV12-3/TRBV12-4	13	TRBJ1-2	CASSRDRGYGYTF
TRBV3-1/TRBV3-2	15	TRBJ1-6	CASSRESSYNSPLHF
TRBV9	16	TRBJ1-2	CASSVGGWGPGYGYTF
TRBV7-6	16	TRBJ2-3	CASTPYGGTSTDTQYF
TRBV11-3	13	TRBJ2-1	CASSLEGYNEQFF
TRBV9	16	TRBJ2-2	CASSDGTELNTGELFF
TRBV2	16	TRBJ2-3	CASSEALAGNTDTQYF
TRBV19	15	TRBJ1-2	CASTTAWVSNYGYTF
TRBV5-8	15	TRBJ2-5	CASSLEGPPQETQYF
TRBV18	17	TRBJ2-7	CASSPRGPGARPHEQYF
TRBV4-3	15	TRBJ1-1	CASSQEVRENTEAFF
TRBV5-1	15	TRBJ1-2	CASSRTGGNDYGYTF
TRBV19	15	TRBJ1-1	CASSIGWQANTEAFF
TRBV5-4	13	TRBJ1-3	CASSLAGGNTIYF
TRBV7-3	17	TRBJ2-1	CASSLSRTSGSLNEQFF
TRBV10-3	15	TRBJ1-6	CAISESGMGGSPLHF
TRBV6-2/TRBV6-3	17	TRBJ2-4	CASSWAGRTLAKNIQYF
TRBV30	14	TRBJ1-4	CAWSKTATNEKLFF
TRBV2	14	TRBJ2-1	CASSAGTRIDEQFF
TRBV6-2/TRBV6-3	15	TRBJ2-7	CASSYPGLERYEQYF
TRBV7-3	15	TRBJ2-3	CASSRGLAGTDTQYF
TRBV6-5	14	TRBJ1-6	CASSPRQGASPLHF
TRBV7-9	14	TRBJ1-6	CASSSGFSNSPLHF
TRBV6-5	13	TRBJ1-5	CASWDRGIQPQHF
TRBV28	15	TRBJ2-2	CASRVGQGASGELFF
TRBV6-6	16	TRBJ1-6	CASSFPRDRINSPLHF
TRBV4-1	13	TRBJ1-5	CASSQDRGKPQHF
TRBV10-3	13	TRBJ1-2	CAISWESNYGYTF
TRBV7-3	13	TRBJ1-1	CASSLLVNTEAFF
TRBV28	13	TRBJ1-2	CAINYSGNYGYTF
TRBV4-3	19	TRBJ1-4	CASSQDSGGLSSTNEKLFF